These 9 T cell receptor beta chains originate from one sample sequenced in a study of tumor and adjacent non-tumor tissue in lung cancer. No cell sorting was done before RNA was extracted from the tissue. Three rounds of nested PCR, following a modified ARM-PCR protocol, produced the TCRbeta library. TCRdb redid the calling of the multiplex PCR reads with MiXCR, one entry per CDR3 protein. The sample contains approximately 76,000 distinct CDR3 sequences, about two thirds of which appear only once. Sequenced sample: lung tumor tissue. These TCRs come from a woman between 65 and 79 years old with non-small cell lung cancer.

A single count supports this clonotype. One junction end disagrees with the germline gene, perhaps due to a read error. This rearrangement joins TRBV6-5 to TRBJ2-2, with D possibly being TRBD1 or TRBD2 (5 bases each). Germline V gene lookup returns CDR1 MNHEY and CDR2 SVGAGI. This CDR3 comprises 14 residues. The CDR3 coding sequence is TGTGCCAGCAGTTACGGCCCGGGGACCAGGGAGCTGTTCTTT. Translating gives CASSYGPGTRELFF.

As regards this clonotype: A junction end diverges from the germline sequence, so it may reflect a read error. This chain joins TRBV6-5 and TRBJ2-7; no definite D call. This CDR3 spans 15 amino acids. The germline gives CDR1 MNHEY, CDR2 SVGAGI. The CDR3 DNA reads as TGTGCCTGCAGTTACTCGGTCCACCAGATTCACGAGCAGTACTTC. Its protein is CACSYSVHQIHEQYF.

With regard to this clonotype: One end of the junction does not line up with germline, which may come from a read error. V usage is TRBV6-5 and J usage is TRBJ2-1; 9 bases fit TRBD2. The germline V gene has CDR1 MNHEY and CDR2 SVGAGI. The CDR3 contains 16 residues. The CDR3 spells CASSCSAPSGKNEQFF. CDR3 coding DNA: TGTGCCAGTAGTTGCTCGGCGCCTAGCGGGAAGAATGAGCAGTTCTTC.

The sample holds many counts of this clonotype. The germline gene is not matched at one end of the junction; a read error may be the cause. The chain recombines TRBV12-3 or TRBV12-4 with TRBJ2-2, with a possible D match to TRBD1 (6 bases). This CDR3 contains 16 residues. This CDR3 reads CASSRNTQGYTGELLF. CDR3 in DNA: TGTGCCAGCAGTCGTAATACTCAGGGGTACACCGGGGAGCTGCTTTTT.

This clonotype appeared many times. The J gene is TRBJ2-7, the V gene TRBV6-1, with no clear D. Germline V gene lookup returns CDR1 MNHNS and CDR2 SASEGT. Between the trimmed V and J ends, which lost 5 bases and 1 base, there was a span of 6 bases. This CDR3 comprises 12 residues. The CDR3 bases are TGTGCCAGCAGTCCTAGATCCTACGAGCAGTACTTC. This translates into CASSPRSYEQYF.

Regarding this clonotype: A much larger clone differs from this one at a single base, so this may be a read error. The V gene is TRBV28, the J gene TRBJ1-2, with 10 bases matching TRBD1. Germline V gene lookup returns CDR1 MDHEN and CDR2 SYDVKM. This CDR3 is 13 amino acids long. CDR3 region: CATRTGGNSGYTF. The CDR3 DNA sequence: TGTGCCACCCGGACAGGGGGGAACTCTGGCTACACCTTC.

About this clonotype itself: Possible read error: a much larger clone is one base away. The genes are TRBV5-1 and TRBJ1-1; D unclear. V lost 3 bases, J lost 0 bases, and 21 bases lay in between. The germline CDR1 and CDR2 sequences are SGHRS and YFSETQ. The CDR3 has 18 residues. The CDR3 spells CASSSDVASQAVNTEAFF. DNA for the CDR3: TGCGCCAGCAGCTCGGACGTTGCTAGTCAGGCCGTGAACACTGAAGCTTTCTTT.

This clonotype was picked up a small number of times. The chain has TRBV6-1 and TRBJ2-5, with unresolved D. This CDR3 spans 15 amino acids. V was pared by 9 bases and J by 4 bases, with 21 bases between. Germline V lookup: CDR1 MNHNS, CDR2 SASEGT. In DNA, the CDR3 is TGTGCCAGTAATGCGTCAACCGTCTGGACAGAGACCCAGTACTTC. Encoded protein: CASNASTVWTETQYF.

The V call is TRBV4-1, the J call TRBJ1-1, with D tentatively TRBD1 (5 bases). There are 14 residues in the CDR3. CDR1 and CDR2 (germline): MGHRA, YSYEKL. V lost 3 bases and J lost 5, with 13 bases in between. CDR3 nucleotide sequence: TGCGCCAGCAGCCATCTGACAGAATCTACTGAAGCTTTCTTT. It is translated as CASSHLTESTEAFF.